The 23 T cell receptor beta chains below come from one sample, sequenced in a study of identical twins. TCRdb re-analysed the 5' RACE reads in MiXCR, keeping a single row per CDR3 protein. The sample consists of roughly 1,500,000 distinct CDR3 sequences, less than 40% of them appearing once. Sequenced sample: cord blood. Every receptor here comes from a newborn girl in good health.

This clonotype appeared a single time. The chain employs TRBV4-2 and TRBJ2-2; TRBD2 aligns across 9 bases. Germline trimming cut 1 base from V and 3 bases from J; bases unmatched to any gene: 0. The germline gives CDR1 LGHNA, CDR2 YNFKEQ. The CDR3 consists of 15 residues. The CDR3 bases are TGTGCCAGCAGCCAAGCTAGCGGGGACACCGGGGAGCTGTTTTTT. Protein sequence: CASSQASGDTGELFF.

As for this clonotype: A clone one base away is much larger, so this may be a read error. This chain joins TRBV25-1 and TRBJ1-4; maybe TRBD1 (5 bases). The CDR3 runs to 14 residues. Germline loops: CDR1 MGHDK, CDR2 SYGVNS. The CDR3 is CASSETATNEELFF. CDR3 DNA: TGTGCCAGCAGTGAGACAGCAACTAATGAAGAACTGTTTTTT.

The genes are TRBV3-1 and TRBJ1-1; D unresolved. This CDR3 comprises 15 residues. Trimming cost V 0 bases and J 6 bases, with 14 bases left between them. Germline V gene data show CDR1 as LGHDT and CDR2 as YNNKEL (reference sequence). The CDR3, as DNA: TGTGCCAGCAGCCAAGATCACGAAGTTTCAGCTGAAGCTTTCTTT. Its protein is CASSQDHEVSAEAFF.

This clonotype came up a few times. The chain couples TRBV27 to TRBJ1-5, with 7 bases aligning to TRBD1. In germline, CDR1 is MNHEY, CDR2 SMNVEV (reference sequence). The CDR3 contains 12 residues. V was pared by 5 bases and J by 7 bases, with 2 bases of the junction left unmatched. The CDR3 DNA sequence: TGTGCCAGCAGTACAGGGGTCCAGCCCCAGCATTTT. Protein product: CASSTGVQPQHF.

The genes are TRBV12-3 or TRBV12-4 and TRBJ2-1; 7 bases fit TRBD1. The CDR3 spans 15 residues. J was trimmed by 3 bases and V by 3 bases; bases with no gene match: 5. The DNA for the CDR3 is TGTGCCAGCAGTTTCTGGGACAGCTTCTACAATGAGCAGTTCTTC. It codes for CASSFWDSFYNEQFF.

J is TRBJ2-4 and V is TRBV27; the D is unclear. Judging by the DNA end, TRBJ2-7 fits better; the J call may be wrong. Germline CDR1 is MNHEY and CDR2 is SMNVEV (reference sequence). The CDR3 runs to 14 residues. CDR3 coding DNA: TGTGCCAGTCAGAGGCCCTTGCCGCCCTACGAGCAGTACTTC. Translated, it gives CASQRPLPPYEQYF.

The V and J genes are TRBV5-1 and TRBJ2-5; D tentatively fits TRBD1 or TRBD2 (5 bases each). The CDR3 spans 14 residues. Germline loops: CDR1 SGHRS, CDR2 YFSETQ. Trimming left V 6 bases short and J 11 bases short, with 23 bases between. CDR3 bases: TGCGCCAGCACACCCGGGACGGAATACAATGAGCAGTACTTC. Translating it yields CASTPGTEYNEQYF.

This clonotype was seen more than once but under ten times. This chain joins TRBV6-2 or TRBV6-3 and TRBJ2-3; tentatively, D is TRBD1 or TRBD2 (5 bases each). Per germline, CDR1 MNHEY and CDR2 SVGEGT. V was clipped by 7 bases and J by 5 bases, with 10 bases between them. The CDR3 contains 12 residues. This chain's CDR3 is CASMGEGDTQYF. The CDR3 DNA follows: TGTGCCAGCATGGGGGAAGGAGATACGCAGTATTTT.

The chain combines TRBV5-4 with TRBJ2-1; D not certain. The CDR3 sequence is 15 residues long. The germline V gene encodes CDR1 SGHNT and CDR2 YYREEE (reference sequence). Trimming removed 0 bases from V and 6 bases from J, with 13 bases in between. The CDR3 protein is CASSLVSNSVNEQFF. CDR3 nucleotides: TGTGCCAGCAGCTTGGTTTCCAATAGTGTCAATGAGCAGTTCTTC.

In regard to this clonotype: This may come from a read error, since a much larger clone is one base off. The genes are TRBV3-1 and TRBJ2-3; weak D call: TRBD1 (5 bases). The CDR3 has 15 residues. Germline CDR1 LGHDT, CDR2 YNNKEL (reference sequence). V lost 0 bases, J lost 6 bases, and 13 bases lay in between. The CDR3 sequence: CASSQESRYRDTQYF. In DNA form, the CDR3 reads TGTGCCAGCAGCCAAGAGTCTAGATACAGGGATACGCAGTATTTT.

The chain joins TRBV27 to TRBJ1-6; no clear D. This CDR3 spans 15 amino acids. The V end was cut by 6 bases, the J end by 2 bases, with 11 bases between. The germline CDR1 and CDR2 sequences are MNHEY and SMNVEV (reference sequence). The CDR3 loop reads CASSPDYPYNSPLHF. The DNA of the CDR3 is TGTGCCAGCAGCCCTGATTACCCCTATAATTCACCCCTCCACTTT.

This clonotype showed up just a few times. The rearrangement uses TRBV29-1 and TRBJ1-1, with D tentatively TRBD1 (5 bases). Germline V gene lookup returns CDR1 SQVTM and CDR2 ANQGSEA. V lost 3 bases and J lost 7, with 15 bases in between. The CDR3 has 13 amino acids. Here the CDR3 reads CSVERQGSGEAFF. The CDR3 DNA is TGCAGCGTTGAGAGGCAGGGCAGTGGTGAAGCTTTCTTT.

This chain uses TRBV5-1 with TRBJ2-1; 14 bases are shared with TRBD2. V dropped 4 bases and J dropped 8; count of bases not matched to a gene: 5. Germline lookup yields CDR1 SGHRS and CDR2 YFSETQ. This CDR3 spans 15 amino acids. Here the CDR3 DNA reads TGCGCCAGCAGCCCATCGGGACTAGCGGGGGATGAGCAGTTCTTC. The encoded protein is CASSPSGLAGDEQFF.

There are a few counts of this clonotype. The chain combines TRBV6-5 with TRBJ2-1, with 7 bases lining up with TRBD2. The J call is doubtful: the DNA matches TRBJ2-7 better. The CDR3 totals 15 residues. Per the germline V gene, CDR1 is MNHEY and CDR2 is SVGAGI. The CDR3 DNA sequence: TGTGCCAGCAGTTGGACGGGGGGTTCCTACAATGAGCAGTACTTC. The encoded protein is CASSWTGGSYNEQYF.

There are a few counts of this clonotype. The V gene is TRBV10-3, the J gene TRBJ2-7, with a tentative D call TRBD1 (6 bases). Per the germline V gene, CDR1 is ENHRY and CDR2 is SYGVKD. The CDR3 is 14 amino acids. The V end lost 8 bases, the J end lost 4 bases, and 18 bases lay between the germline ends. The CDR3 here is CAISMGAGVYEQYF. CDR3 bases: TGTGCCATCTCGATGGGGGCCGGGGTTTACGAGCAGTACTTC.

J is TRBJ2-5 and V is TRBV27; 7 bases line up with TRBD2. V gave up 6 bases and J gave up 11 bases; unmatched junction bases: 21. This CDR3 is 16 amino acids long. CDR1 and CDR2 (germline): MNHEY, SMNVEV (reference sequence). The CDR3 DNA reads TGTGCCAGCAGCTCGGCTAGCGGTTCTTCCTACAATGAGCAGTACTTC. Protein sequence: CASSSASGSSYNEQYF.

This clonotype was seen a handful of times. This chain connects TRBV7-2 to TRBJ2-7; tentatively, D is TRBD1 (6 bases). The CDR3 runs 14 residues. The V gene lost 2 bases and the J gene lost 2 bases, with 10 bases spanning the gap. The germline V gene has CDR1 SGHTA and CDR2 FQGNSA. CDR3 sequence: CASSLQQGAYEQYF. CDR3 DNA: TGTGCCAGCAGCTTACAACAGGGCGCCTACGAGCAGTACTTC.

This clonotype was found many times. This chain connects TRBV20-1 to TRBJ2-5, with 7 bases identical to TRBD2. J lost 3 bases, V lost 2 bases, and 0 bases had no gene match. The CDR3 loop spans 12 amino acids. CDR1 is DFQATT and CDR2 is SNEGSKA in the germline V gene (reference sequence). The CDR3, as DNA: TGCAGTGCTAGACTAGCGGAAGAGACCCAGTACTTC. Translated: CSARLAEETQYF.

V gene TRBV15 combines with J gene TRBJ1-1; no clear D gene. Trimming pared 0 bases from V and 8 bases from J, leaving 13 bases between. Germline-derived CDR1 and CDR2 are LNHNV and YYDKDF (reference sequence). This CDR3 region has 14 residues. The CDR3 is CATSRDGGAAEAFF. In DNA, the CDR3 is TGTGCCACCAGCAGAGATGGCGGCGCGGCAGAAGCTTTCTTT.

This clonotype was counted a few times. The DNA for the CDR3 is TGTGCCAGCACCGGGACTAGCGGGAGCGTCTACAATGAGCAGTTCTTC. This sequence encodes CASTGTSGSVYNEQFF. The chain carries TRBV7-9 and TRBJ2-1, with TRBD2 matching over 14 bases. Germline CDR1 reads SEHNR; CDR2 reads FQNEAQ (reference sequence). The V gene end was trimmed by 7 bases and the J gene end by 3 bases; junction bases not matched to a gene: 5. The CDR3 covers 16 residues. Together with reference TRBV7-9 and TRBJ2-1, the CDR3 gives the full variable domain: DTGVSQNPRHKITKRGQNVTFRCDPISEHNRLYWYRQTLGQGPEFLTYFQNEAQLEKSRLLSDRFSAERPKGSFSTLEIQRTEQGDSAMYLCASTGTSGSVYNEQFFGPGTRLTVL.

V usage is TRBV14 and J usage is TRBJ2-3; TRBD2 matches 10 bases. The ends lost 1 base at V and 2 bases at J; junction bases unmatched: 12. This CDR3 is built from 19 residues. Germline V gene sequence: CDR1 SGHDN, CDR2 FVKESK. The DNA for the CDR3 is TGTGCCAGCAGCCAAGTCCCCCAGCTAGCGGGGGTGTTCACAGATACGCAGTATTTT. This translates into CASSQVPQLAGVFTDTQYF. The full variable domain, with the rest looked up from reference TRBV14 and TRBJ2-3, is EAGVTQFPSHSVIEKGQTVTLRCDPISGHDNLYWYRRVMGKEIKFLLHFVKESKQDESGMPNNRFLAERTGGTYSTLKVQPAELEDSGVYFCASSQVPQLAGVFTDTQYFGPGTRLTVL.

The rearrangement links TRBV14 to TRBJ2-5; TRBD1 might be the D (6 bases). CDR1 is SGHDN and CDR2 is FVKESK in the germline V gene. The CDR3 is 15 residues long. V was cut by 4 bases and J by 1 base, with 13 bases left in between. The CDR3 region has the DNA TGTGCCAGCAGCCCGCGACAGGACTCCCAAGAGACCCAGTACTTC. Translated: CASSPRQDSQETQYF.

The J gene is TRBJ2-2, the V gene TRBV10-3, with 11 bases that match TRBD2. After removal of 4 bases from V and 4 bases from J, the junction contained 2 bases not matched to a gene. Germline lookup yields CDR1 ENHRY and CDR2 SYGVKD. The CDR3 has 15 residues. In DNA, the CDR3 is TGTGCCATCAGTGCTGGGACTAGCGGCACCGGGGAGCTGTTTTTT. Translated: CAISAGTSGTGELFF.